This record looks at one TCR beta chain sequence and its context. Per the germline V gene, CDR1 is LNHDA and CDR2 is SQIVND (reference sequence). This CDR3 is 13 amino acids long. Trimming removed 4 bases from V and 0 bases from J, with 4 bases in between. This sample was included in a study of T cell responses to AZD1222 COVID-19 vaccine. The method was immunoSEQ multiplex PCR; TCRdb's version includes in-frame clones alone and lacks a portion of them. The table lists nearly 200,000 clones, 85% to 95% of them singletons. The genes are TRBV19 and TRBJ1-5; no definite D call. This sequence was found in an adult who received the AZD1222 COVID-19 vaccine. The sample in question was peripheral blood, obtained 28 days after the second AZD1222 dose. CDR3 amino acids: CASSRGSNQPQHF. The CDR3 DNA sequence: TGTGCCAGTAGTAGGGGTAGCAATCAGCCCCAGCATTTT.